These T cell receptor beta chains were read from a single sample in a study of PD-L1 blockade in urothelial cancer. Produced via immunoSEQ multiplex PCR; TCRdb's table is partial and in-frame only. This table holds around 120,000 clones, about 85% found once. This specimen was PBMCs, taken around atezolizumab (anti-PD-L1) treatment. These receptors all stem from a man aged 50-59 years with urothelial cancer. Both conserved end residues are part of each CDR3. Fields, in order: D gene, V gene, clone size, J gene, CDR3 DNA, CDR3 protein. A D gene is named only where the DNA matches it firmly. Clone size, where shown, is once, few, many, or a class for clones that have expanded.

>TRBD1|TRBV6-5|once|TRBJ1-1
TGTGCCAGCAGTTTGCAGGGGGCTGAAGCTTTCTTT
CASSLQGAEAFF
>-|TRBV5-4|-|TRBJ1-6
TGTGCCAGCAGCTTGCCCGGCGGCCCCAATTCACCCCTCCACTTT
CASSLPGGPNSPLHF
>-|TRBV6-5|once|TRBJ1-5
TGTGCCAGCAGATCCCACGGGGGACAGCCCCAGCATTTT
CASRSHGGQPQHF
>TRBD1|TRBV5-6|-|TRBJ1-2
TGTGCCAGCAGCTTGGCCGGGACAGGGTCCCCGGGGGGCTACACCTTC
CASSLAGTGSPGGYTF
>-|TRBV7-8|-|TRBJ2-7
TGTGCCAGCAGCCCAAAGACGGGTTTTAGCTCCTACGAGCAGTACTTC
CASSPKTGFSSYEQYF
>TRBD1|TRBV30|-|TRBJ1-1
TGTGCCTGGAGTCGGCAGGGGGATGCGCGGACTGAAGCTTTCTTT
CAWSRQGDARTEAFF
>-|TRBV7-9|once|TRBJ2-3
TGTGCCAGCAGCTTAGGGAGCAGTAGCACAGATACGCAGTATTTT
CASSLGSSSTDTQYF
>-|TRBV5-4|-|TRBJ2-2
TGTGCCAGCAGATCCGGAGGCTCCGGGGAGCTGTTTTTT
CASRSGGSGELFF
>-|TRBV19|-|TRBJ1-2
TGTGCCAGTAGCACAAACAGGGTTCGCTACACCTTC
CASSTNRVRYTF
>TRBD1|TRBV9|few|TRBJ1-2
TGTGCCAGCAGCGTGACAGGGGGCGCCTCCTCCACTGGCTACACCTTC
CASSVTGGASSTGYTF